Following are 19 T cell receptor beta chains from one sample sequenced in a study of T-cell reconstitution after alpha-beta-depleted transplantation in children. Using unique molecular identifiers, the investigators prepared the TCRbeta library. TCRdb re-derived calls from the PCR reads in MiXCR, one entry per CDR3 protein. The table shows approximately 400,000 distinct CDR3 sequences, with around 15% occurring only once. The source was PBMCs, mostly from graft donor cells, collected 360 days after TCRalphabeta/CD19-depleted stem cell transplant. These receptors were taken from a boy less than two years old who had a stem cell transplant for Wiskott-Aldrich syndrome, so the T cells may come from the graft donor.

This clonotype showed up just a few times. A single base separates this from a much larger clone, so it may be a read error. The rearrangement joins TRBV3-1 to TRBJ2-1, with 7 positions matching TRBD2. This CDR3 has 13 residues. V lost 9 bases and J lost 7; bases outside the gene matches: 9. Germline V gene data show CDR1 as LGHDT and CDR2 as YNNKEL (reference sequence). DNA of the CDR3: TGTGCCAGGAGTTTGCGGGGGTCGAATGAGCAGTTCTTC. Translation: CARSLRGSNEQFF.

This clonotype was seen only a few times. V and J are TRBV4-3 and TRBJ2-7, with 7 nucleotides matching TRBD2. This CDR3 is 16 amino acids long. V lost 0 bases and J lost 2; bases outside the gene matches: 7. Germline V gives CDR1 LGHNA, CDR2 YSLEER. The chain's CDR3 is CASSQEAAGIPYEQYF. CDR3 nucleotides: TGCGCCAGCAGCCAAGAAGCAGCGGGAATCCCCTACGAGCAGTACTTC.

The V and J genes are TRBV5-1 and TRBJ2-3, with TRBD2 matching over 9 bases. The ends lost 0 bases at V and 6 bases at J; junction bases unmatched: 5. CDR1 and CDR2 (germline): SGHRS, YFSETQ. The CDR3 contains 15 residues. Here the CDR3 DNA reads TGCGCCAGCAGCTTGGAGGCTAGCGGGGATGATACGCAGTATTTT. Its protein is CASSLEASGDDTQYF.

The rearrangement joins TRBV7-6 to TRBJ2-7; D possibly matches TRBD1 or TRBD2 (5 bases each). CDR3 length equals 13 residues. The germline CDR1 and CDR2 sequences are SGHVS and FNYEAQ. V was pared by 5 bases and J by 5 bases, with 13 bases between. This chain's CDR3 is CASSPRGPHEQYF. The CDR3 DNA follows: TGTGCCAGCAGCCCCCGGGGCCCTCACGAGCAGTACTTC.

This clonotype was recorded a few times. The J gene is TRBJ2-4, the V gene TRBV6-2 or TRBV6-3; TRBD1 or TRBD2 may be the D gene (5 bases each). V gave up 2 bases and J gave up 0 bases, with 26 bases separating them. This CDR3 has 21 residues. Germline loops: CDR1 MNHEY, CDR2 SVGEGT. CDR3 in DNA: TGTGCCAGCAGTTACCATCCACCCCTTAAAAGCGGACAATTAGCCAAAAACATTCAGTACTTC. It specifies CASSYHPPLKSGQLAKNIQYF.

This clonotype was detected many times. The chain combines TRBV4-3 with TRBJ2-7, with D uncertain. Germline V gene sequence: CDR1 LGHNA, CDR2 YSLEER. The CDR3 runs to 14 residues. Trimming removed 3 bases from V and 9 bases from J, with 18 bases in between. The DNA of the CDR3 is TGCGCCAGCAGCCACCCAGACCGAATCTCCCCGCAGTACTTC. Protein sequence: CASSHPDRISPQYF.

The chain recombines TRBV12-3 or TRBV12-4 with TRBJ1-4; tentative D call: TRBD1 (5 bases). The V end was cut by 2 bases, the J end by 5 bases, with 9 bases between. The CDR3 consists of 14 residues. DNA of the CDR3: TGTGCCAGCAGTTTAACAGGCGGCAATGAAAAACTGTTTTTT. Its protein product is CASSLTGGNEKLFF.

The chain has TRBV12-3 or TRBV12-4 and TRBJ2-2; 7 bases map to TRBD1. The CDR3 runs to 16 residues. Trimming took 7 bases from V and 7 from J; bases not matched to a gene: 15. Here the CDR3 DNA reads TGTGCCAGCATTCCGATTTATAGGGGGCTCGGCGGGGAGCTGTTTTTT. It translates to CASIPIYRGLGGELFF.

This chain joins TRBV5-1 and TRBJ2-5; D uncertain. From germline, CDR1 is SGHRS and CDR2 YFSETQ. The CDR3 spans 12 residues. V lost 6 bases, J lost 1 base, and 7 bases lay in between. CDR3 bases: TGCGCCAGCAAGGCCAGCCAAGAGACCCAGTACTTC. Translating gives CASKASQETQYF.

The J gene is TRBJ2-3, the V gene TRBV5-6, with 10 nucleotides matching TRBD2. CDR3 length: 16 residues. Germline assignment: CDR1 SGHDT and CDR2 YYEEEE. V dropped 0 bases and J dropped 3; count of bases not matched to a gene: 4. The CDR3 DNA reads as TGTGCCAGCAGCTTGGGCCCTAGCGGGAGTACAGATACGCAGTATTTT. This translates into CASSLGPSGSTDTQYF.

This chain uses TRBV4-3 with TRBJ2-1; 9 nucleotides match TRBD1. Losses at the gene ends were 1 base for V and 11 bases for J; bases not matched to a gene: 9. CDR1 and CDR2 (germline): LGHNA, YSLEER. The CDR3 runs 15 residues. CDR3 in DNA: TGCGCCAGCAGCCAAGTCGGGACAGGGTCGGTCCAGCAGTTCTTC. Protein sequence: CASSQVGTGSVQQFF.

In its sample, this clonotype was seen a few times. The rearrangement uses TRBV18 and TRBJ2-1, with 8 bases aligning to TRBD1. This CDR3 has 14 residues. Germline V gene lookup returns CDR1 KGHSH and CDR2 LQKENI. Unmatched junction bases numbered 4, after V lost 1 base and J lost 8 bases. The CDR3 region has the DNA TGTGCCAGCTCACCACGGTCAGGGGGCGATGAGCAGTTCTTC. It yields the protein CASSPRSGGDEQFF.

Only a few counts were recorded for this clonotype. The rearrangement links TRBV5-1 to TRBJ2-7, with a tentative D call TRBD2 (5 bases). CDR3 length: 14 residues. Looked up from germline, CDR1 is SGHRS and CDR2 is YFSETQ. Trimming shortened V by 0 bases and J by 4 bases, and 11 bases separated the two germline ends. The CDR3 bases are TGCGCCAGCAGCTTGGGATCTAGCCTATACGAGCAGTACTTC. This gives the protein CASSLGSSLYEQYF.

The chain couples TRBV10-3 to TRBJ2-1, with D possibly called TRBD1 or TRBD2 (5 bases each). The length of the CDR3 is 17 residues. Germline V gene lookup returns CDR1 ENHRY and CDR2 SYGVKD. V was cut by 6 bases and J by 5 bases, with 23 bases left in between. CDR3: CAIRKTTGLSPNNEQFF. The DNA for the CDR3 is TGTGCCATCAGGAAAACTACAGGACTTAGCCCGAACAATGAGCAGTTCTTC.

The chain joins TRBV20-1 to TRBJ2-3; TRBD1 matches at 7 bases. The CDR3 is made up of 14 amino acids. The germline V gene has CDR1 DFQATT and CDR2 SNEGSKA (reference sequence). V gave up 5 bases and J gave up 5 bases; unmatched junction bases: 10. The CDR3 sequence is CSALRVTGIDTQYF. Written as DNA, the CDR3 is TGCAGTGCTCTTCGAGTGACAGGGATAGATACGCAGTATTTT.

Ten or more counts support this clonotype. The rearrangement joins TRBV12-3 or TRBV12-4 to TRBJ2-3; perhaps D is TRBD1 or TRBD2 (5 bases each). Trimming cost V 6 bases and J 6 bases, with 25 bases left between them. The CDR3 is 17 amino acids. The CDR3 sequence: CASRSSWDPRAVDTQYF. CDR3 nucleotides: TGTGCCAGCAGGTCTTCGTGGGACCCCCGGGCAGTCGATACGCAGTATTTT.

This clonotype came up a few times. The chain links TRBV6-5 to TRBJ1-1, with unresolved D. V shed 3 bases and J shed 9 bases, with 14 bases lying between them. The CDR3 covers 13 residues. Germline CDR1 reads MNHEY; CDR2 reads SVGAGI. CDR3 amino acids: CASSYTRGLKAFF. CDR3 bases: TGTGCCAGCAGTTATACACGGGGATTGAAAGCTTTCTTT.

The chain combines TRBV7-6 with TRBJ2-3; possibly TRBD2 for D (6 bases). Per the germline V gene, CDR1 is SGHVS and CDR2 is FNYEAQ. The CDR3 has 13 residues. The CDR3 sequence: CGRGRRSTDTQYF. The CDR3 DNA sequence: TGTGGGAGGGGCAGGCGTAGCACAGATACGCAGTATTTT.

The rearrangement joins TRBV7-9 to TRBJ2-2; D remains ambiguous. Germline CDR1 and CDR2: SEHNR and FQNEAQ (reference sequence). V dropped 5 bases and J dropped 7 bases, with 11 bases sitting between them. This CDR3 has 13 residues. CDR3 nucleotides: TGTGCCAGCAGCATACTCCTAGACGGGGAGCTGTTTTTT. This gives the protein CASSILLDGELFF.